This TCR beta chain was retrieved from a study of cytomegalovirus exposure and HLA in healthy donors. Both 60 Vbeta primers and 13 Jbeta primers went into the PCR. Assay used: immunoSEQ multiplex PCR; TCRdb lists only in-frame clones, some missing. Among about 270,000 clones listed, roughly 70% were seen once. Study findings and constraints: Upon later analysis, HLA-associated TCR beta chains proved more clonally expanded than other, equally common chains.

Turning to this clone: Its antigen is not identified. This CDR3 is also generated by other DNA sequences in the sample.

Trimming took 5 bases from V and 8 from J, leaving 12 bases between them. This CDR3 region has 12 residues. Germline V gene lookup returns CDR1 LNHDA and CDR2 SQIVND (reference sequence). The sequenced sample consisted of PBMCs. The clonotype originates from a female donor in good health and CMV-seronegative. The chain joins TRBV19 to TRBJ1-2; maybe TRBD1 (5 bases). The CDR3 DNA reads TGTGCCAGTAGTCTCTCAGGGTTAGGCTACACCTTC. This encodes CASSLSGLGYTF.